The following is a TCR beta chain sequence with its context. Its antigen remains unknown. The data belong to a study of shared clonotypes between healthy human individuals. Study results and limitations: The naive CD4 repertoires of a handful of donors were compared, and 5% to 6.5% of clonotypes were shared.

Trimming shortened V by 11 bases and J by 10 bases, and 20 bases separated the two germline ends. Germline V gene sequence: CDR1 SEHNR, CDR2 FQNEAQ (reference sequence). The CDR3 extends over 12 amino acids. Measured with immunoSEQ multiplex PCR; TCRdb has only the in-frame clones, and not every one. The data contain millions of clones, 95% of them singletons. This sequence was found in a man aged 18 to 29 in good health. The genes are TRBV7-9 and TRBJ1-1, with D unclear. Specimen: naive CD4+ T cells sorted from blood. As for subset: CD45RA+ positively selected. This CDR3 reads CAGRPQEMAAFF. In DNA, the CDR3 is TGTGCCGGGAGGCCCCAAGAAATGGCAGCTTTCTTT.